Sequencing of this T cell receptor beta chain was carried out in a study of T cells in Graves' hyperthyroidism and ophthalmopathy. Thyroid ultrasound and orbital computed tomography, with clinical symptoms and serum thyroxine and TRAb, informed diagnoses. Amplification of TCR beta CDR3 regions used RNA as the template. First-round RT-PCR targeting the TCR CDR3 was performed with the HTBI primer set. One entry per CDR3 protein, called by TCRdb with MiXCR from the multiplex PCR reads. The sample consists of under 750,000 distinct CDR3 sequences, around 20% of them appearing once. Losses at the gene ends were 5 bases for V and 7 bases for J; bases not matched to a gene: 6. This CDR3 contains 14 residues. Germline V gives CDR1 KGHDR, CDR2 SFDVKD.

Sequencing input: blood. V is TRBV24-1 and J is TRBJ2-1; 8 bases are a match to TRBD2. The sequence was collected from a woman aged 45-65 years with Graves' hyperthyroidism that later progressed to Graves' ophthalmopathy. For the CDR3, the DNA is TGTGCCACCAGTGGCGGGGGGTATGGTAATGAGCAGTTCTTC. Translating gives CATSGGGYGNEQFF.